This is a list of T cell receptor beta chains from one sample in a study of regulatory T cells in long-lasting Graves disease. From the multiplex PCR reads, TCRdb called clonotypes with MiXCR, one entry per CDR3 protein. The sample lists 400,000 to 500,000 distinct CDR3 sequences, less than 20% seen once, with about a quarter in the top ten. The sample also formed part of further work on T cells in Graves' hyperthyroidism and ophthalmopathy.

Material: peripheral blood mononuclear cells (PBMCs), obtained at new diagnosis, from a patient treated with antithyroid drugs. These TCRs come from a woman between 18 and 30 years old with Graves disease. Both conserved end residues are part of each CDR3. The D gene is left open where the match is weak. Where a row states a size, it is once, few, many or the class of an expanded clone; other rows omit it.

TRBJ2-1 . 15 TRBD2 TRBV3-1 TGTGCCAGCAAAGGTAGTAGCGGGAGTTGGGGGGAGCAGTTCTTC CASKGSSGSWGEQFF
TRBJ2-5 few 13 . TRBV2 TGTGCCAGCACCAGGGGCTTTCAAGAGACCCAGTACTTC CASTRGFQETQYF
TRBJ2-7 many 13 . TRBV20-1 TGCAGTGCTAGAGACCCGCACTCCTACGAGCAGTACTTC CSARDPHSYEQYF
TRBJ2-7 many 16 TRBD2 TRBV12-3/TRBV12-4 TGTGCCAGCAGCCCTAGACTAGCGGGGGCCTCCTACGAGCAGTACTTC CASSPRLAGASYEQYF
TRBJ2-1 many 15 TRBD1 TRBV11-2 TGTGCCAGCAGCCCACGAGGGACAGGGTGGGGTGAGCAGTTCTTC CASSPRGTGWGEQFF
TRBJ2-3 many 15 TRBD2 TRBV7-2 TGTGCCAGCAGCTCCACTAGCGAGATCTTAGATACGCAGTATTTT CASSSTSEILDTQYF
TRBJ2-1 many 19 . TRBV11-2 TGTGCCAGCAGCCCCAGGGGCGGCGGGCTAGCCGGGTTCTACAATGAGCAGTTCTTC CASSPRGGGLAGFYNEQFF
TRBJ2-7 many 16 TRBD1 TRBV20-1 TGCAGTGCTCCCCAAGGGGAGGACAGGGATCCATACGAGCAGTACTTC CSAPQGEDRDPYEQYF
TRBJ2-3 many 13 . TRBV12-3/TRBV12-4 TGTGCCAGCAGTTTAGAAAGCACAGATACGCAGTATTTT CASSLESTDTQYF
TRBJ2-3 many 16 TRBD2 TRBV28 TGTGCCAGCAGTTTATTAGCGGGAGGGCTTCCAGATACGCAGTATTTT CASSLLAGGLPDTQYF
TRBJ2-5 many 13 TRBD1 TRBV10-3 TGTGCCATCAGAGAAGGGGGCCCGGAGACCCAGTACTTC CAIREGGPETQYF
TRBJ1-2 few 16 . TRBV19 TGTGCCAGTAGTATAGATCGGTCAGGGTTCGACTATGGCTACACCTTC CASSIDRSGFDYGYTF
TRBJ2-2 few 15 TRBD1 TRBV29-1 TGCAGCGTTGAAGACAGGGGGCGCCCCGGCGGGGAGCTGTTTTTT CSVEDRGRPGGELFF
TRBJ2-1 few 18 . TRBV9 TGTGCCAGCAGCCAAGCTATCGGGGCAGGGGTTTTCGGCAATGAGCAGTTCTTC CASSQAIGAGVFGNEQFF
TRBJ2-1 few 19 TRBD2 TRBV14 TGTGCCAGCAGCCAAGTTAACGGACTAGCGGGCCCTGGTGACAATGAGCAGTTCTTC CASSQVNGLAGPGDNEQFF
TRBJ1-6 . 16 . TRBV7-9 TGTGCCAGCAGCTTCTCGACAGGCGCCGGGGGATCACCCCTCCACTTT CASSFSTGAGGSPLHF
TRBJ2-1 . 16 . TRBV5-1 TGCGCCAGCAGCTTGGGGGGCGGGACCCCTTACAATGAGCAGTTCTTC CASSLGGGTPYNEQFF
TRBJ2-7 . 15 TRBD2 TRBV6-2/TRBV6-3 TGTGCCACCGGAGGACTAGCGGGAGATCTGGACGAGCAGTACTTC CATGGLAGDLDEQYF
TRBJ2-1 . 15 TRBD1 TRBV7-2 TGTGCCAGCAGCCCCTACGGGACAGGGTACAATGAGCAGTTCTTC CASSPYGTGYNEQFF
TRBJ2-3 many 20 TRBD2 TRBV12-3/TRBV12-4 TGTGCCAGCAGTTTATTAAGGTCGAGGGGACTAGCGATAAGCACAGATACGCAGTATTTT CASSLLRSRGLAISTDTQYF
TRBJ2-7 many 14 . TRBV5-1 TGCGCCAGCGGCCGGGACTTGGAGTCCTACGAGCAGTACTTC CASGRDLESYEQYF
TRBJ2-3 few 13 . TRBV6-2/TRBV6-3 TGTGCCAGCAGTTACCTCATCACAGATACGCAGTATTTT CASSYLITDTQYF
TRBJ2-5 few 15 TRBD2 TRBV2 TGTGCCAGCATCGGACTAGCGGAAAGACAAGAGACCCAGTACTTC CASIGLAERQETQYF
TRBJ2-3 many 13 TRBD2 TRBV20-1 TGCAGTGCAAGACTAGCGGGAACAGATACGCAGTATTTT CSARLAGTDTQYF
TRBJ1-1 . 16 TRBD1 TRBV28 TGTGCCAGCAGTTACCCCCGACAGGGGGCTGTCGGAGAAGCTTTCTTT CASSYPRQGAVGEAFF
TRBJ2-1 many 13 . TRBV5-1 TGCGCCAGCAGCTTGGGACCACCAAATGAGCAGTTCTTC CASSLGPPNEQFF
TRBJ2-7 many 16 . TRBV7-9 TGTGCCAGCAGCTTAAGGGGCGGGATGAGCACCTACGAGCAGTACTTC CASSLRGGMSTYEQYF
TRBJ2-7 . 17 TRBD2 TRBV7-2 TGTGCCAGCAGCTCCGTGGGACTAGCGGGAGGGCCCTACGAGCAGTACTTC CASSSVGLAGGPYEQYF
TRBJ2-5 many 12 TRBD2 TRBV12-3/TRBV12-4 TGTGCCAGCAGCACTAGCGTGGAGACCCAGTACTTC CASSTSVETQYF
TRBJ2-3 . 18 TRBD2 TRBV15 TGTGCCACCAGCAGAGCCCGTGGTAGCGGGAGATACGCAGATACGCAGTATTTT CATSRARGSGRYADTQYF
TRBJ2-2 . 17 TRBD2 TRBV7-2 TGTGCCAGCACCAAGCCCCAGGGACTAGCCGGAACCGGGGAGCTGTTTTTT CASTKPQGLAGTGELFF
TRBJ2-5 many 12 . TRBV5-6 TGTGCCAGCAGCACCATCCAAGAGACCCAGTACTTC CASSTIQETQYF
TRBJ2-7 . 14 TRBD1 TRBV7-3 TGTGCCAGCAGCTCCCGGAACAGGGGCCACGAGCAGTACTTC CASSSRNRGHEQYF
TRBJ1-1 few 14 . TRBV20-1 TGCAGTGCTAGATGGGCGGGGCAGCGCACTGAAGCTTTCTTT CSARWAGQRTEAFF
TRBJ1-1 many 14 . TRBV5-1 TGCGCCAGCAGCCCTGGAGCGGTGAACACTGAAGCTTTCTTT CASSPGAVNTEAFF
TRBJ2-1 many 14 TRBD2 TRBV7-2 TGTGCCAGCAGCCGTAGCGGGGTGTACAATGAGCAGTTCTTC CASSRSGVYNEQFF
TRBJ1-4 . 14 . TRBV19 TGTGCCAGTAGTACCTCAGGGGCGAATGAAAAACTGTTTTTT CASSTSGANEKLFF
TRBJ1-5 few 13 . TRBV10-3 TGTGCCATCAGTGGGGCGAGCAATCAGCCCCAGCATTTT CAISGASNQPQHF
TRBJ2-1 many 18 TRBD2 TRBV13 TGTGCCAGCAGCTCGCCCCTCCGGGCTAGCGGGAGGCACAATGAGCAGTTCTTC CASSSPLRASGRHNEQFF
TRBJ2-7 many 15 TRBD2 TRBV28 TGTGCCAGCACCCGAGGGAGCGGGGACTCCTACGAGCAGTACTTC CASTRGSGDSYEQYF
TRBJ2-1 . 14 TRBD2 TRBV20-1 TGCAGTGCCCAGTACCTAGCGGGATACAATGAGCAGTTCTTC CSAQYLAGYNEQFF
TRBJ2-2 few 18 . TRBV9 TGTGCCAGCAGCGTGGGAAGGGGTTATCACGCGAACACCGGGGAGCTGTTTTTT CASSVGRGYHANTGELFF
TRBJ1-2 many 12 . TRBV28 TGTGCCAGCAGCTTATCCCGAGGGGGCTACACCTTC CASSLSRGGYTF
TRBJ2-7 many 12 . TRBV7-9 TGTGCCAGCAGCTTGGACGGGGACGAGCAGTACTTC CASSLDGDEQYF
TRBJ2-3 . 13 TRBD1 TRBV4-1 TGCGCCAGCAGCCATGGGACAGCGGATACGCAGTATTTT CASSHGTADTQYF
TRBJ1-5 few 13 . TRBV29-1 TGCAGCGTGAGCAGTAATAGCAATCAGCCCCAGCATTTT CSVSSNSNQPQHF
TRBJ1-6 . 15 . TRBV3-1 TGTGCCAGCAGCCAAGGGAGCTCCTATAATTCACCCCTCCACTTT CASSQGSSYNSPLHF
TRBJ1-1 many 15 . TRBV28 TGTGCCAGCAGTTTGGCTGGGTCTACAAACACTGAAGCTTTCTTT CASSLAGSTNTEAFF
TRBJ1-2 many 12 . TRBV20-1 TGCAGTGCTAGAGTCCCTGCTGGCGGCTACACCTTC CSARVPAGGYTF
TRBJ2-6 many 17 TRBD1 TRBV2 TGTGCCAGCAGTGCTGGGACAGGTCGGGCTGGGGCCAACGTCCTGACTTTC CASSAGTGRAGANVLTF
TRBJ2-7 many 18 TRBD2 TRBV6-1 TGTGCCAGCAGTCCCCAAGGCGGGAGGGCCGCTAGATACTACGAGCAGTACTTC CASSPQGGRAARYYEQYF
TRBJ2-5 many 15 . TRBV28 TGTGCCAGCAGTTTCCAAGGGGAACGGCGCGGGACCCAGTACTTC CASSFQGERRGTQYF
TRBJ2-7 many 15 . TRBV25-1 TGTGCCAGCAGCGAAACTCAGGGCGCGTCCTACGAGCAGTACTTC CASSETQGASYEQYF
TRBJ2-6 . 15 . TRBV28 TGTGCCAGCAGGCAACAGGGCTCTGGGACCAACGTCCTGACTTTC CASRQQGSGTNVLTF
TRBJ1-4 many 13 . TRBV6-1 TGTGCCAGCAGTAGACAGTCTCGGGAAAAACTGTTTTTT CASSRQSREKLFF